This T cell receptor beta chain is from a study of blood T cell repertoires in COVID-19. Study-level background: COVID-19 samples collected from the United States, Italy and Spain covered acute and convalescent phases. PBMCs, B-cell-depleted T cells, or T cells were the source of the cDNA or gDNA that made up the material.

In this sample, this clone turned up once. Original processing methods: Cell counts per sample came from amplifying reference gene primers. Repertoires were generated with immunoSEQ multiplex PCR, while TCRdb's copy carries only in-frame clones and drops some. The V and J calls and clone size are taken from that table; D and trimming were inferred from the DNA. The sample lists about 220,000 clones, 80% to 85% occurring once. Germline-derived CDR1 and CDR2 are SGHRS and YFSETQ. The CDR3 length is 16 residues. The J segment lost 2 bases and the V segment lost 3 bases, leaving 6 bases of the junction unmatched.

This TCR was recovered from a woman aged 60-75 years with acute or convalescent COVID-19. This chain links TRBV5-1 with TRBJ2-1, with 9 bases that match TRBD2. Sequencing was done on a sample of peripheral blood. The CDR3 loop is CASSWGSGGPYNEQFF. DNA for the CDR3: TGCGCCAGCAGCTGGGGGAGCGGGGGGCCCTACAATGAGCAGTTCTTC.